This T cell receptor beta chain was found in a study of cytomegalovirus exposure and HLA in healthy donors. As to this clone: The antigen remains undetermined.

Overall study findings and caveats: A later analysis showed TCR association rates differing by HLA locus, peaking at DRB1 and lowest at HLA-C. The authors considered a cluster of highly shared sequence variants likely to be a sequencing artifact. It was shown in a later analysis that HLA-associated TCR beta chains were more clonally expanded than other, equally common chains.

The study ran its PCR with 60 Vbeta and 13 Jbeta primers. Profiling relied on immunoSEQ multiplex PCR, and the TCRdb table lists in-frame clones only, not all of them. Its table records around 100,000 clones. The germline V gene encodes CDR1 LNHDA and CDR2 SQIVND (reference sequence). V shed 4 bases, J shed 3 bases, and the junction held 7 bases outside the gene matches. The CDR3 has 16 amino acids. The material sequenced was PBMCs. This sequence was found in a man aged 40-50 years in good health and CMV-seropositive. V and J are TRBV19 and TRBJ2-3, with TRBD1 identical over 10 bases. CDR3 protein: CASSKAWTGGTDTQYF. DNA of the CDR3: TGTGCCAGTAGTAAAGCATGGACAGGGGGGACAGATACGCAGTATTTT.